The text below deals with one T cell receptor beta chain. As yet, its antigen is unknown. Every one of the patients relapsed after autologous stem cell transplantation (brentuximab vedotin exposure was variable). These data are taken from a study of PD-1 blockade in classical Hodgkin lymphoma. Whole-study findings and limits: At C4D1, TCR diversity had climbed significantly for CD4+ cells, though not for CD8+ cells. In newly diagnosed patients, baseline TCR diversity was reportedly below that of healthy donors.

V lost 0 bases, J lost 4 bases, and 10 bases lay in between. CDR1 and CDR2 from the germline V gene are MNHEY and SMNVEV (reference sequence). CDR3 length: 15 residues. Libraries were prepared by immunoSEQ multiplex PCR; TCRdb keeps only in-frame clonotypes and omits some of them. The repertoire consists of over 50,000 clones, with about 84% occurring once and the leading ten covering roughly 15%. The specimen was peripheral blood mononuclear cells (PBMCs), collected at baseline. This chain uses TRBV27 with TRBJ1-5, with D tentatively TRBD1 (5 bases). The clonotype was recovered from a human donor with classical Hodgkin lymphoma. The CDR3 region has the DNA TGTGCCAGCAGTTTATCAGGGGATCGTAATCAGCCCCAGCATTTT. It codes for CASSLSGDRNQPQHF.